These 15 T cell receptor beta chains came from one sample sequenced in a study. TCRdb ran MiXCR on the 5' RACE reads and lists one entry per CDR3 protein. The sample includes nearly 55,000 distinct CDR3 sequences, approximately 25% of them seen just once. Input material: tumor-infiltrating naive CD4+ T cells sorted from the breast tumor. Subset denoted: naive CD4+ T cells, CD4+CD45RA+CD25-. The receptor source for this set is a female donor with breast cancer.

The rearrangement links TRBV7-6 to TRBJ1-1, with D maybe TRBD1 (5 bases). In germline, CDR1 is SGHVS, CDR2 FNYEAQ. Trimming pared 4 bases from V and 5 bases from J, leaving 20 bases between. There are 16 residues in the CDR3. The CDR3 is CASSSIRRKGQTEAFF. Here the CDR3 DNA reads TGTGCCAGCAGCTCCATCCGGAGAAAGGGGCAGACTGAAGCTTTCTTT.

This clonotype has a handful of counts. This chain links TRBV6-5 with TRBJ1-5, with D possibly TRBD1 on 6 matching bases. Trimming removed 8 bases at V and 3 bases at J, with 17 bases between. The CDR3 extends over 15 amino acids. Germline V lookup: CDR1 MNHEY, CDR2 SVGAGI. The CDR3 nucleotides read TGTGCCAGCTCCCGCGGGGGGGCCATCAATCAGCCCCAGCATTTT. This codes for CASSRGGAINQPQHF.

The rearrangement joins TRBV11-2 to TRBJ2-7; 7 nucleotides line up with TRBD2. The CDR3 length is 17 residues. Trimming removed 5 bases from V and 3 bases from J; junction bases left unmatched: 16. Germline values: CDR1 SGHAT, CDR2 FQNNGV. CDR3 in amino acids: CASSPLLRASGNYEQYF. CDR3 nucleotides: TGTGCCAGCAGCCCGCTCCTTAGAGCTAGCGGTAACTACGAGCAGTACTTC.

This clonotype was observed many times. The chain combines TRBV27 with TRBJ2-7; 9 bases fit TRBD2. With 5 bases clipped from V and 5 bases from J, the junction kept 10 bases outside the gene matches. This CDR3 has 15 amino acids. Germline values: CDR1 MNHEY, CDR2 SMNVEV (reference sequence). CDR3 region: CASSQPGLAVNEQYF. CDR3 sequence (DNA): TGTGCCAGCAGTCAACCGGGACTAGCCGTCAACGAGCAGTACTTC.

This chain uses TRBV6-1 with TRBJ1-5; D is possibly TRBD1 (5 bases). Germline values: CDR1 MNHNS, CDR2 SASEGT. Trimming shortened V by 8 bases and J by 3 bases, and 14 bases separated the two germline ends. This CDR3 has 14 residues. The CDR3 spells CASAPQGDNQPQHF. The CDR3 nucleotides are TGTGCCAGCGCTCCTCAGGGTGACAATCAGCCCCAGCATTTT.

J is TRBJ2-5 and V is TRBV20-1, with D tentatively TRBD1 (5 bases). This CDR3 spans 16 amino acids. V was trimmed by 2 bases and J by 7 bases, leaving 23 bases between them. Germline assignment: CDR1 DFQATT and CDR2 SNEGSKA (reference sequence). The CDR3 nucleotides are TGCAGTGCTAGACCTACGCGAGACAGCATTTCTGGGACCCAGTACTTC. This sequence encodes CSARPTRDSISGTQYF.

This chain links TRBV20-1 with TRBJ2-5; TRBD2 might be the D (6 bases). Deletions cut 6 bases from V and 1 base from J, with 36 bases between. CDR1 DFQATT and CDR2 SNEGSKA come from the germline V gene (reference sequence). This CDR3 has 21 residues. The CDR3 DNA sequence: TGCAGTGCCAGAAACCCGTGGGTTTCGAGGCGGATGCGGGACTTCCAAGAGACCCAGTACTTC. Translating gives CSARNPWVSRRMRDFQETQYF.

The chain's CDR3 is CASSPGLNQPQHF. The CDR3 DNA sequence: TGTGCCAGCTCACCGGGCCTCAATCAGCCCCAGCATTTT. The J gene is TRBJ1-5, the V gene TRBV18, with D hard to call. CDR1 is KGHSH, CDR2 LQKENI, per germline. Trimming removed 3 bases at V and 3 bases at J, with 6 bases between. There are 13 residues in the CDR3.

Only a few counts were recorded for this clonotype. V and J are TRBV5-1 and TRBJ2-3; TRBD2 matches 10 bases. Germline trimming cut 4 bases from V and 4 bases from J; bases unmatched to any gene: 9. CDR3 length equals 16 residues. CDR1 is SGHRS and CDR2 is YFSETQ in the germline V gene. CDR3 in amino acids: CASSPISGRPADTQYF. Here the CDR3 DNA reads TGCGCCAGCAGCCCAATTAGCGGGAGGCCCGCAGATACGCAGTATTTT.

The sample holds many counts of this clonotype. V and J are TRBV20-1 and TRBJ1-2; 12 bases match TRBD1. This CDR3 spans 12 amino acids. Germline V gene lookup returns CDR1 DFQATT and CDR2 SNEGSKA (reference sequence). CDR3 DNA: TGCAGGGGGGGACAGGGGGCAATTGGCTACACCTTC. This codes for CRGGQGAIGYTF.

The V gene is TRBV20-1, the J gene TRBJ2-3; 9 nucleotides line up with TRBD2. This CDR3 comprises 18 residues. V shed 5 bases, J shed 2 bases, and the junction held 17 bases outside the gene matches. CDR1 DFQATT and CDR2 SNEGSKA come from the germline V gene (reference sequence). DNA for the CDR3: TGCAGTGCTGGGAGGCTAGCGGGATTGGCCCCTAACACAGATACGCAGTATTTT. It yields the protein CSAGRLAGLAPNTDTQYF.

By its share, this clonotype is medium-sized. V and J are TRBV29-1 and TRBJ2-4; a possible D gene is TRBD2 (5 bases). Deletions cut 7 bases from V and 1 base from J, with 23 bases between. Per the germline V gene, CDR1 is SQVTM and CDR2 is ANQGSEA. The CDR3 consists of 17 residues. The DNA of the CDR3 is TGCAGCGCCCCCTCCGTCGGGGAGAGGGATGCCAAAAACATTCAGTACTTC. Protein sequence: CSAPSVGERDAKNIQYF. Using reference TRBV29-1 and TRBJ2-4 for the parts outside the CDR3, the full variable domain is SAVISQKPSRDICQRGTSLTIQCQVDSQVTMMFWYRQQPGQSLTLIATANQGSEATYESGFVIDKFPISRPNLTFSTLTVSNMSPEDSSIYLCSAPSVGERDAKNIQYFGAGTRLSVL.

The chain combines TRBV4-1 with TRBJ2-1; 7 nucleotides align to TRBD1. V lost 4 bases to trimming and J lost 4 bases; unmatched junction nucleotides: 7. The CDR3 spans 15 residues. CDR1 and CDR2 (germline): MGHRA, YSYEKL. The CDR3 nucleotides read TGCGCCAGCAGCCCGAGGACAGGTATGTACAATGAGCAGTTCTTC. It is translated as CASSPRTGMYNEQFF.

The rearrangement joins TRBV5-1 to TRBJ1-2; 10 bases fit TRBD1. This CDR3 has 16 amino acids. Looked up from germline, CDR1 is SGHRS and CDR2 is YFSETQ. J gave up 4 bases and V 0 bases, and 6 bases lay outside the gene matches. CDR3 loop: CASSLDMGQGSYGYTF. CDR3 DNA: TGCGCCAGCAGCTTGGATATGGGACAGGGGTCCTATGGCTACACCTTC. Variable domain in full (rest from reference TRBV5-1 and TRBJ1-2): KAGVTQTPRYLIKTRGQQVTLSCSPISGHRSVSWYQQTPGQGLQFLFEYFSETQRNKGNFPGRFSGRQFSNSRSEMNVSTLELGDSALYLCASSLDMGQGSYGYTFGSGTRLTVV.

Concerning this clonotype itself: The final CDR3 position lacks the conserved phenylalanine or tryptophan, pointing to a likely read error. This rearrangement joins TRBV20-1 to TRBJ2-2; D may match TRBD1 or TRBD2 (5 bases each). This CDR3 contains 13 residues. Germline V lookup: CDR1 DFQATT, CDR2 SNEGSKA (reference sequence). Trimming removed 5 bases at V and 2 bases at J, with 9 bases between. The CDR3, as DNA: TGCAGTGCTGTTGGGGGAAACACCGGGGAGCTGTTTTGT. This translates into CSAVGGNTGELFC.